Listed below are T cell receptor beta chains from one sample, sequenced in a study of blood T cells in healthy people across ages. TCRdb called the 5' RACE reads again in MiXCR, with one record for every CDR3 protein. Seen here are around 670,000 distinct CDR3 sequences, under 30% observed once, and the top ten hold roughly 14%. Material for sequencing was blood. The receptors derive from a woman older than 75 in good health. Both conserved end residues are part of each CDR3. The D gene is left open where the match is weak. The listing skips clone size in some rows; elsewhere it reads once, few, many or a size class.

V,J,length,D,size,CDR3,DNA
TRBV12-3/TRBV12-4,TRBJ2-7,14,-,-,CASILYGRDYEQYF,TGTGCCAGCATTCTATATGGCCGGGACTACGAGCAGTACTTC
TRBV7-9,TRBJ2-1,14,TRBD2,many,CASSLDGLAGVQFF,TGTGCCAGCAGCTTGGACGGACTAGCGGGCGTACAGTTCTTC
TRBV7-3,TRBJ2-3,15,-,many,CASRLGGFSTDTQYF,TGTGCCAGCAGACTTGGGGGTTTCTCCACAGATACGCAGTATTTT
TRBV7-2,TRBJ2-2,15,TRBD2,-,CASSSSGGYTGELFF,TGTGCCAGCAGCTCTAGCGGGGGATACACCGGGGAGCTGTTTTTT
TRBV7-2,TRBJ2-7,14,TRBD1,many,CASSPDRGVYEQYF,TGTGCCAGCAGTCCCGACAGGGGGGTTTACGAGCAGTACTTC
TRBV30,TRBJ2-7,15,-,-,CAWSSPRAGSYEQYF,TGTGCCTGGAGTTCCCCCCGGGCAGGCTCCTACGAGCAGTACTTC
TRBV27,TRBJ1-1,17,TRBD1,many,CASSLFVGTGLNTEAFF,TGTGCCAGCAGTTTGTTTGTAGGGACAGGGCTGAACACTGAAGCTTTCTTT
TRBV9,TRBJ1-2,13,-,many,CASSVTERGGYTF,TGTGCCAGCAGCGTAACTGAACGGGGAGGCTACACCTTC
TRBV5-1,TRBJ2-1,15,TRBD2,many,CASSFTGGAGNEQFF,TGCGCCAGCAGCTTCACCGGGGGGGCCGGCAATGAGCAGTTCTTC
TRBV7-6,TRBJ1-6,13,TRBD1,-,CASRSDRNSPLHF,TGTGCCAGCAGGTCGGACAGGAATTCACCCCTCCACTTT
TRBV12-3/TRBV12-4,TRBJ2-7,13,-,medium-sized,CASSSGHRYEQYF,TGTGCCAGCAGTTCTGGACACCGATACGAGCAGTACTTC
TRBV3-1,TRBJ1-6,18,TRBD1,-,CASSRPGQGARSNSPLHF,TGTGCCAGCAGCCGTCCGGGACAGGGGGCGCGTAGCAATTCACCCCTCCACTTT
TRBV19,TRBJ2-4,11,-,few,CASSERREQYF,TGTGCCAGTAGTGAAAGACGGGAGCAGTACTTC
TRBV7-2,TRBJ2-2,19,-,-,CASSARAPSHLSNTGELFF,TGTGCCAGCAGCGCACGGGCCCCAAGCCATCTCTCGAACACCGGGGAGCTGTTTTTT
TRBV29-1,TRBJ1-5,13,-,few,CSASVGGDQPQHF,TGCAGCGCCAGCGTTGGGGGGGATCAGCCCCAGCATTTT
TRBV7-9,TRBJ2-5,15,TRBD2,-,CASSLSSGIQETQYF,TGTGCCAGCAGCTTATCTAGCGGTATCCAAGAGACCCAGTACTTC
TRBV28,TRBJ1-2,15,-,many,CASSSWAEEYYGYTF,TGTGCCAGCAGTTCATGGGCAGAAGAATACTATGGCTACACCTTC
TRBV3-1,TRBJ2-5,14,-,many,CASSSGPGQETQYF,TGTGCCAGCAGCTCAGGACCGGGCCAAGAGACCCAGTACTTC
TRBV11-2,TRBJ1-2,16,TRBD1,few,CASSRPGGRGSNGYTF,TGTGCCAGCAGCCGTCCAGGGGGGCGGGGGTCCAATGGCTACACCTTC
TRBV28,TRBJ1-5,14,-,few,CASSPSGTNQPQHF,TGTGCCAGCAGCCCTAGCGGCACCAATCAGCCCCAGCATTTT
TRBV7-2,TRBJ1-5,16,-,many,CASSFMLAAPNQPQHF,TGTGCCAGCAGCTTCATGTTGGCAGCTCCTAATCAGCCCCAGCATTTT
TRBV7-9,TRBJ2-1,15,TRBD2,-,CAGSIVAGGLDEQFF,TGTGCCGGCAGCATTGTAGCGGGGGGGCTGGATGAGCAGTTCTTC
TRBV6-5,TRBJ2-6,17,TRBD1,few,CASSSGTGLSGANVLTF,TGTGCCAGCAGTTCCGGGACAGGGCTATCTGGGGCCAACGTCCTGACTTTC
TRBV4-3,TRBJ1-1,14,TRBD1,few,CASSQELLMGQAFF,TGCGCCAGCAGCCAAGAATTATTGATGGGACAGGCTTTCTTT
TRBV12-3/TRBV12-4,TRBJ1-5,14,-,many,CASSLLQGYQPQHF,TGTGCCAGCAGTTTACTTCAGGGCTATCAGCCCCAGCATTTT
TRBV6-5,TRBJ2-1,12,-,-,CASRGARDEQFF,TGTGCCAGCAGGGGAGCTCGCGATGAGCAGTTCTTC
TRBV4-2,TRBJ2-5,15,TRBD2,-,CASSLMGGDYNGQYF,TGTGCCAGCAGCCTGATGGGAGGGGACTACAATGGGCAGTACTTC
TRBV28,TRBJ2-7,13,TRBD1,many,CASVDRGRHEQYF,TGTGCCAGCGTTGACAGGGGTAGACACGAGCAGTACTTC
TRBV7-3,TRBJ2-5,15,TRBD2,many,CASSLRGGPEETQYF,TGTGCCAGCAGCTTACGCGGGGGGCCTGAGGAGACCCAGTACTTC
TRBV9,TRBJ2-3,15,TRBD2,-,CASSGLSGGSDTQYF,TGTGCCAGCAGCGGCCTGAGCGGGGGATCAGATACGCAGTATTTT
TRBV10-3,TRBJ1-5,13,-,-,CAIRERTGGPQHF,TGTGCCATCAGGGAAAGGACGGGTGGGCCCCAGCATTTT
TRBV7-2,TRBJ1-5,13,-,-,CASSLEGPGPQHF,TGTGCCAGCAGCTTAGAGGGACCGGGGCCCCAGCATTTT
TRBV6-2/TRBV6-3,TRBJ2-5,11,-,-,CASAVGETQYF,TGTGCCAGCGCTGTGGGAGAGACCCAGTACTTC
TRBV12-3/TRBV12-4,TRBJ1-5,17,-,-,CASSFGKWGRGNQPQHF,TGTGCCAGCAGTTTTGGGAAGTGGGGACGGGGCAATCAGCCCCAGCATTTT
TRBV4-2,TRBJ2-2,17,-,-,CASSQRVERSNTGELFF,TGTGCCAGCAGCCAGAGGGTGGAACGATCGAACACCGGGGAGCTGTTTTTT
TRBV6-6,TRBJ2-7,14,-,many,CASRPPTGTYEQYF,TGTGCCAGCAGACCACCGACAGGAACCTACGAGCAGTACTTC
TRBV27,TRBJ2-7,15,TRBD1,many,CASSLLPDRVNEQYF,TGTGCCAGCAGTTTACTCCCCGACAGGGTGAACGAGCAGTACTTC
TRBV3-1,TRBJ1-5,16,-,many,CASSRGLGARNQPQHF,TGTGCCAGCAGCCGAGGCCTCGGGGCCCGAAATCAGCCCCAGCATTTT
TRBV20-1,TRBJ2-5,16,TRBD2,many,CSASFGGVVYQETQYF,TGCAGTGCATCATTCGGGGGGGTCGTTTACCAAGAGACCCAGTACTTC
TRBV7-8,TRBJ2-5,16,TRBD2,few,CASSSSSGGVGETQYF,TGTGCCAGCAGCTCGTCTAGCGGGGGGGTGGGGGAGACCCAGTACTTC
TRBV28,TRBJ1-2,15,-,-,CASSLPGKANYGYTF,TGTGCCAGCAGTTTACCAGGAAAGGCTAACTATGGCTACACCTTC
TRBV6-2/TRBV6-3,TRBJ2-1,17,TRBD2,many,CASSPLSGGTSDNEQFF,TGTGCCAGCAGCCCCTTATCCGGCGGGACTAGCGACAATGAGCAGTTCTTC
TRBV7-2,TRBJ1-1,13,-,few,CASSPSALSEAFF,TGTGCCAGCAGCCCCAGTGCGCTCTCTGAAGCTTTCTTT
TRBV6-1,TRBJ2-2,14,-,few,CASSVVGNTGELFF,TGTGCCAGCAGTGTGGTAGGGAACACCGGGGAGCTGTTTTTT
TRBV30,TRBJ2-3,13,-,many,CAWTGRGTDTQYF,TGTGCCTGGACGGGCAGGGGCACAGATACGCAGTATTTT
TRBV5-1,TRBJ2-7,14,TRBD1,many,CASSPGDRFHEQYF,TGCGCCAGCAGCCCGGGGGACAGGTTCCACGAGCAGTACTTC
TRBV4-1,TRBJ1-1,15,-,many,CASSPRSRSNTEAFF,TGCGCCAGCAGCCCAAGGTCACGATCAAACACTGAAGCTTTCTTT
TRBV7-3,TRBJ2-3,19,-,-,CASSLGGAARDSRTDTQYF,TGTGCCAGCAGCTTAGGGGGGGCAGCGCGAGATAGCCGCACAGATACGCAGTATTTT
TRBV7-8,TRBJ2-7,17,-,many,CASSLEGARRATYEQYF,TGTGCCAGCAGCTTAGAGGGGGCCCGGAGGGCCACCTACGAGCAGTACTTC
TRBV7-2,TRBJ2-6,18,TRBD1,many,CASSPRQGASSGANVLTF,TGTGCCAGCAGCCCCAGACAGGGGGCTAGCTCTGGGGCCAACGTCCTGACTTTC
TRBV20-1,TRBJ2-1,14,-,-,CSAPRATRKGEQFF,TGCAGTGCCCCAAGGGCTACCCGAAAAGGAGAGCAGTTCTTC